Below, 26 T cell receptor beta chains from the same sample are listed, as sequenced in a study of blood T cells in healthy people across ages. Primers used in a second PCR of about 6 to 12 cycles were a sample-barcoded 5' primer and a J-beta primer mix. TCRdb used MiXCR to reprocess the 5' RACE reads, holding one entry per CDR3 protein. This table has about 580,000 distinct CDR3 sequences, roughly 43% appearing once. The specimen sequenced was blood. The receptor source for this set is a man of 80 years or more in good health.

The chain couples TRBV20-1 to TRBJ2-1; 7 positions match TRBD2. Germline CDR1 is DFQATT and CDR2 is SNEGSKA (reference sequence). The V and J ends lost 2 bases and 4 bases, in that order; junction bases with no gene match: 11. The CDR3 consists of 16 residues. CDR3 DNA sequence: TGCAGTGCTAGACAGGTCCATAGCGGGTATTACAATGAGCAGTTCTTC. This encodes CSARQVHSGYYNEQFF.

This clonotype showed up just a few times. The chain carries TRBV9 and TRBJ1-1; D is perhaps TRBD1 (5 bases). V was shortened by 4 bases and J by 1 base, with 11 bases between the two germline ends. The germline V gene has CDR1 SGDLS and CDR2 YYNGEE. The CDR3 has 14 amino acids. DNA for the CDR3: TGTGCCAGCAGCCCCCCCGACAGGAACACTGAAGCTTTCTTT. Amino acid sequence: CASSPPDRNTEAFF.

Many counts were recorded for this clonotype. This chain links TRBV4-1 with TRBJ2-7; D gene unclear. CDR1 MGHRA and CDR2 YSYEKL come from the germline V gene. V was cut by 0 bases and J by 4 bases, with 22 bases left in between. The CDR3 loop spans 18 amino acids. CDR3 in DNA: TGCGCCAGCAGCCAAGATCCGCATCTAGGTCGGAAGGCGTACGAGCAGTACTTC. Encoded protein: CASSQDPHLGRKAYEQYF.

The CDR3 DNA reads as TGTGCCAGCAGTGAAGCACCGGGACCAATCTACGAGCAGTACTTC. It specifies CASSEAPGPIYEQYF. This chain connects TRBV6-1 to TRBJ2-7; D possibly uses TRBD1 or TRBD2 (5 bases each). Trimming pared 0 bases from V and 3 bases from J, leaving 12 bases between. Germline loops: CDR1 MNHNS, CDR2 SASEGT. The CDR3 has 15 residues.

The chain links TRBV4-3 to TRBJ2-1; D may be TRBD1 or TRBD2 (5 bases each). This CDR3 has 17 residues. V dropped 0 bases and J dropped 8 bases, with 20 bases sitting between them. Per the germline V gene, CDR1 is LGHNA and CDR2 is YSLEER. The CDR3 DNA follows: TGCGCCAGCAGCCAAGAACTCCCCGGGGCGCTCGTGGATGAGCAGTTCTTC. Its translation: CASSQELPGALVDEQFF.

Of note for this clonotype: One end of the junction does not line up with germline, which may come from a read error. V and J are TRBV29-1 and TRBJ1-2, with D uncertain. The CDR3 has 12 amino acids. The germline CDR1 and CDR2 sequences are SQVTM and ANQGSEA. In DNA form, the CDR3 reads TGCAACGTTGCTAACGGGAACTATGGCTACACCTTC. It yields the protein CNVANGNYGYTF.

The chain links TRBV6-6 to TRBJ2-2; no firm D call. The length of the CDR3 is 14 residues. Per germline, CDR1 MNHNY and CDR2 SVGAGI (reference sequence). V was cut by 6 bases and J by 5 bases, with 13 bases left in between. DNA of the CDR3: TGTGCCAGCAGCGGACCCGGGCCGACCGGGGAGCTGTTTTTT. This codes for CASSGPGPTGELFF.

The chain carries TRBV20-1 and TRBJ2-5, with 7 bases aligning to TRBD2. The J call could be wrong; TRBJ2-7 is a better fit for the DNA end. Germline values: CDR1 DFQATT, CDR2 SNEGSKA (reference sequence). This CDR3 is 15 amino acids long. The CDR3 spells CSARDRGVGFDEQYF. The CDR3 bases are TGCAGTGCTAGAGATCGGGGGGTCGGATTCGACGAGCAGTACTTC.

The rearrangement uses TRBV5-5 and TRBJ1-6, with 7 positions matching TRBD1. CDR3 length: 17 residues. Germline V gene data show CDR1 as SGHKS and CDR2 as YYEKEE (reference sequence). With 3 bases clipped from V and 11 bases from J, the junction kept 17 bases outside the gene matches. This CDR3 is CASSSTPRSGGTAPLHF. As DNA, the CDR3 is TGTGCCAGCAGCTCAACTCCTCGCTCAGGGGGAACCGCACCCCTCCACTTT.

The chain couples TRBV27 to TRBJ2-7; 16 bases are shared with TRBD2. The germline V gene has CDR1 MNHEY and CDR2 SMNVEV (reference sequence). The V segment lost 5 bases and the J segment 10 bases; nucleotides outside the gene matches: 14. There are 17 residues in the CDR3. DNA for the CDR3: TGTGCCAGCAGTCTTCAAGGGACTAGCGGGAGGGCCGGGACTCAGTACTTC. It specifies CASSLQGTSGRAGTQYF.

The gene calls are TRBV5-1 and TRBJ1-1; TRBD1 might be the D (5 bases). The CDR3 contains 14 residues. Germline values: CDR1 SGHRS, CDR2 YFSETQ. Deletions cut 2 bases from V and 1 base from J, with 9 bases between. CDR3 loop: CASSLPGPNTEAFF. The DNA for the CDR3 is TGCGCCAGCAGCTTACCGGGACCGAACACTGAAGCTTTCTTT.

The CDR3 reads CASSSSASSGNTIYF. The CDR3 nucleotides are TGTGCCAGCAGCTCCAGTGCGAGCTCTGGAAACACCATATATTTT. The rearrangement uses TRBV7-3 and TRBJ1-3; no clear D. V was shortened by 4 bases and J by 0 bases, with 10 bases between the two germline ends. Germline V gene data show CDR1 as SGHTA and CDR2 as FQGTGA. CDR3 length: 15 amino acids.

The CDR3 nucleotides read TGTGCCAGCAGTTACCAGGGATCCTCAGGGAGAATGATCAATCCACCCCTCCACTTT. Its translation is CASSYQGSSGRMINPPLHF. The chain uses TRBV6-5 and TRBJ1-6, with a tentative D call TRBD1 (5 bases). Germline V gene lookup returns CDR1 MNHEY and CDR2 SVGAGI. This CDR3 is built from 19 residues. V was shortened by 2 bases and J by 11 bases, with 28 bases between the two germline ends.

This clonotype has only a few counts. The chain links TRBV5-6 to TRBJ2-3; no firm D call. The CDR3 is 11 residues long. Germline V gene sequence: CDR1 SGHDT, CDR2 YYEEEE. The V end lost 2 bases, the J end lost 6 bases, and 4 bases lay between the germline ends. Here the CDR3 DNA reads TGTGCCAGCAGCTTAATGGATACGCAGTATTTT. The encoded protein is CASSLMDTQYF.

This clonotype was seen more than once but under ten times. The chain joins TRBV7-3 to TRBJ2-1, with TRBD2 as a possible D gene (6 bases). Trimming removed 5 bases from V and 9 bases from J, with 17 bases in between. This CDR3 has 14 amino acids. Looked up from germline, CDR1 is SGHTA and CDR2 is FQGTGA. The DNA for the CDR3 is TGTGCCAGCAGCCCCGCACTAGCCGGGACTGAGCAGTTCTTC. Protein: CASSPALAGTEQFF.

The chain combines TRBV7-9 with TRBJ2-1; 13 bases map to TRBD2. Germline CDR1 SEHNR, CDR2 FQNEAQ (reference sequence). V dropped 5 bases and J dropped 6; count of bases not matched to a gene: 7. The CDR3 sequence is 16 residues long. The CDR3 nucleotides read TGTGCCAGCAGCCCAACTAGCGGGAGGGAGGGCAATGAGCAGTTCTTC. This gives the protein CASSPTSGREGNEQFF.

Note on this clonotype: A read error may produce the germline difference seen at one junction end. The chain couples TRBV20-1 to TRBJ2-3, with D unclear. The CDR3 has 13 amino acids. CDR1 and CDR2 from the germline V gene are DFQATT and SNEGSKA (reference sequence). This CDR3 is CSARELAPDTQYF. For the CDR3, the DNA is TGCAGTGCGAGAGAGTTGGCGCCTGATACGCAGTATTTT.

The rearrangement uses TRBV3-1 and TRBJ2-5; D remains ambiguous. CDR3 length: 12 amino acids. Germline CDR1 and CDR2: LGHDT and YNNKEL (reference sequence). V was pared by 1 base and J by 5 bases, with 5 bases between. CDR3: CASSQGKETQYF. Here the CDR3 DNA reads TGTGCCAGCAGCCAAGGGAAGGAGACCCAGTACTTC.

The chain links TRBV10-3 to TRBJ2-1; D may correspond to TRBD1 or TRBD2 (5 bases each). The germline CDR1 and CDR2 sequences are ENHRY and SYGVKD. Between the trimmed V and J ends, which lost 5 bases and 6 bases, there was a span of 11 bases. CDR3 length equals 13 residues. The CDR3, as DNA: TGTGCCATCAGTAAGGACGGGACCAATGAGCAGTTCTTC. Its translation is CAISKDGTNEQFF.

V and J are TRBV25-1 and TRBJ1-1; no reliable D call. V was shortened by 8 bases and J by 2 bases, with 18 bases between the two germline ends. Germline CDR1 is MGHDK and CDR2 is SYGVNS. The CDR3 totals 15 residues. CDR3 loop: CASLRRQATNTEAFF. CDR3 DNA sequence: TGTGCCAGCCTCCGGCGGCAGGCTACTAACACTGAAGCTTTCTTT.

The V and J genes are TRBV3-1 and TRBJ1-5; D unclear. Looked up from germline, CDR1 is LGHDT and CDR2 is YNNKEL (reference sequence). This CDR3 comprises 14 residues. V was trimmed by 0 bases and J by 7 bases, leaving 10 bases between them. The CDR3 DNA reads TGTGCCAGCAGCCAAGACCAGGTTCCCCAGCCCCAGCATTTT. Translating gives CASSQDQVPQPQHF. The full variable domain, completed using reference TRBV3-1 and TRBJ1-5, is DTAVSQTPKYLVTQMGNDKSIKCEQNLGHDTMYWYKQDSKKFLKIMFSYNNKELIINETVPNRFSPKSPDKAHLNLHINSLELGDSAVYFCASSQDQVPQPQHFGDGTRLSIL.

V usage is TRBV11-1 and J usage is TRBJ2-3; D might be TRBD2 (6 bases). Deletions cut 2 bases from V and 2 bases from J, with 8 bases between. This CDR3 is 14 amino acids long. Germline CDR1 is SGHAT and CDR2 is FQDESV (reference sequence). The CDR3 loop is CASSLRGDTDTQYF. For the CDR3, the DNA is TGTGCCAGCAGCTTACGCGGGGACACAGATACGCAGTATTTT.

This clonotype was counted a few times. This could be a read error, since a much larger clone is one nucleotide away. The chain is built from TRBV6-5 and TRBJ2-5; D is undetermined. Trimming took 5 bases from V and 2 from J, leaving 3 bases between them. This CDR3 has 11 residues. CDR1 and CDR2 (germline): MNHEY, SVGAGI. The CDR3 DNA follows: TGTGCCAGCAGTATGCAAGAGACCCAGTACTTC. Amino acid sequence: CASSMQETQYF.

J is TRBJ2-5 and V is TRBV2, with D perhaps given as TRBD1 or TRBD2 (5 bases each). The V gene's germline CDR1 is SNHLY and CDR2 FYNNEI. The length of the CDR3 is 15 residues. Trimming left V 2 bases short and J 10 bases short, with 20 bases between. The CDR3 sequence is CASSERGVDLDSQYF. The CDR3 DNA reads TGTGCCAGCAGTGAACGAGGGGTTGATCTAGATAGCCAGTACTTC.

Only a few counts were recorded for this clonotype. The gene calls are TRBV12-3 or TRBV12-4 and TRBJ2-1, with no clear D. V shed 6 bases and J shed 13 bases, with 16 bases lying between them. The length of the CDR3 is 12 residues. The CDR3 loop is CASSLETIYQFF. CDR3 nucleotide sequence: TGTGCCAGCAGCCTGGAGACGATTTATCAGTTCTTC.

This chain links TRBV5-1 with TRBJ2-7, with D hard to call. CDR3 length equals 15 residues. CDR1 and CDR2 (germline): SGHRS, YFSETQ. Trimming shortened V by 4 bases and J by 2 bases, and 16 bases separated the two germline ends. The CDR3 sequence: CASSPTTTVAYEQYF. The CDR3 nucleotides read TGCGCCAGCAGCCCTACTACCACGGTTGCCTACGAGCAGTACTTC.